Below are 6 T cell receptor beta chains sequenced from a single sample in a study of blood T cell repertoires in COVID-19. TCRdb keeps only in-frame clones here, not all; method: immunoSEQ multiplex PCR. The sample records 150,000 or so clones, roughly nine tenths being singletons. Material for sequencing was peripheral blood. Receptor source: a man younger than 35 with COVID-19, enrolled during active disease.

The chain employs TRBV30 and TRBJ1-5; D is uncertain. V lost 1 base to trimming and J lost 5 bases, with 9 bases between them. CDR1 GTSNPN and CDR2 SVGIG come from the germline V gene (reference sequence). The CDR3 is 13 residues long. DNA for the CDR3: TGTGCCTGGAGTGGAGGTCGCCATCAGCCCCAGCATTTT. Its protein product is CAWSGGRHQPQHF.

The chain uses TRBV25-1 and TRBJ2-1; D perhaps matches TRBD2 (6 bases). V lost 0 bases and J lost 8, with 14 bases in between. Germline-derived CDR1 and CDR2 are MGHDK and SYGVNS. The CDR3 has 15 amino acids. The CDR3 region is CASSEYRGRLDEQFF. In DNA form, the CDR3 reads TGTGCCAGCAGTGAATATCGGGGGAGGTTAGATGAGCAGTTCTTC.

The J gene is TRBJ1-2, the V gene TRBV5-6; the D gene is possibly TRBD1 (5 bases). This CDR3 comprises 17 residues. Trimming stripped 2 bases from V and 5 bases from J, with 22 bases between. Per germline, CDR1 SGHDT and CDR2 YYEEEE. The DNA of the CDR3 is TGTGCCAGCAGCTTTGTGGGGCTTCGCGGGAAGAGGTATGGCTACACCTTC. It translates to CASSFVGLRGKRYGYTF.

This clone was seen only once. The germline gene is not matched at one end of the junction; a read error may be the cause. The gene calls are TRBV7-7 and TRBJ1-1, with D tentatively TRBD1 (5 bases). The CDR3 runs to 13 residues. Germline CDR1 SSHAT, CDR2 FNYEAQ (reference sequence). In DNA form, the CDR3 reads TGTGCTAGCAGTCCGGGGGTAGGCACTGAAGCTTTCTTT. Protein product: CASSPGVGTEAFF.

CDR3 nucleotides: TGCGCCAGCAGCCAACAGGGTTTAATCGGTCAGCCCCAGCATTTT. Its translation is CASSQQGLIGQPQHF. The V gene is TRBV5-1, the J gene TRBJ1-5, with D possibly being TRBD1 (6 bases). Per the germline V gene, CDR1 is SGHRS and CDR2 is YFSETQ. Trimming pared 4 bases from V and 6 bases from J, leaving 17 bases between. There are 15 residues in the CDR3.

The V gene is TRBV7-2, the J gene TRBJ2-3; 7 nucleotides line up with TRBD2. Germline V gives CDR1 SGHTA, CDR2 FQGNSA. The ends lost 4 bases at V and 1 base at J; junction bases unmatched: 17. The CDR3 runs 19 residues. CDR3 loop: CASSSRAGWSELGTDTQYF. CDR3 sequence (DNA): TGTGCCAGCAGCTCTAGAGCGGGATGGTCCGAACTTGGCACAGATACGCAGTATTTT.